This entry describes one TCR beta chain. Antigen: not known. Assay: immunoSEQ multiplex PCR; the TCRdb copy retains only in-frame clones and omits some. The repertoire holds 110,000 to 150,000 clones, with 75% to 95% as singletons. This sample was included in a study of T cell responses to AZD1222 COVID-19 vaccine. Study-wide points: With dominance at 160-218 and 743-854, vaccine-associated CD4 TCRs spanned spike. After two AZD1222 doses, spike-specific TCR breadth and depth rose versus day 0. Seropositivity was recorded at baseline in only five to seven AZD1222 recipients.

Germline values: CDR1 SGHTA, CDR2 FQGNSA. Trimming stripped 3 bases from V and 8 bases from J, with 14 bases between. The CDR3 runs to 14 residues. The clonotype originates from an adult in good health. The sequenced sample was peripheral blood, obtained on day 0 of AZD1222 vaccination. This chain joins TRBV7-2 and TRBJ2-1; D might be TRBD2 (7 bases). The CDR3 protein is CASSLGGAIYEQFF. The CDR3 nucleotides are TGTGCCAGCAGCTTGGGGGGGGCGATATATGAGCAGTTCTTC.